The source of this T cell receptor beta chain is a study of graft-versus-host responses after intestinal transplantation. The repertoire was sequenced with immunoSEQ multiplex PCR; TCRdb's copy has only in-frame clones and lacks some. The data contain 35,000 to 50,000 clones, about 93% of them seen just once; the ten biggest clones take up 21%. Concerning this clone itself: Its antigen is not identified.

The TCR sequence derives from a human donor who was the organ donor for an intestinal transplant. The material sequenced was unstimulated CD8+ T cells sorted from spleen or lymph node cells, taken before transplant.

CDR3 in DNA: TGTGCCAGCAGCTTGGCCGGGGGTAGCGGGAGCTACGAGCAGTACTTC. It translates to CASSLAGGSGSYEQYF. V is TRBV5-6 and J is TRBJ2-7, with 9 bases aligning to TRBD2. This CDR3 comprises 16 residues. Trimming took 0 bases from V and 3 from J; bases not matched to a gene: 7. The germline V gene encodes CDR1 SGHDT and CDR2 YYEEEE.